This TCR beta chain was sequenced in a study of T cell responses to AZD1222 COVID-19 vaccine. For the study at large: Some second doses came at about 4 weeks and others at about 12 weeks; these were pooled.

This clone was seen more than once but under ten times. TCRdb's copy holds only in-frame clones and misses some; the assay was immunoSEQ multiplex PCR. This table holds tens of thousands of clones, roughly 70% found once. This CDR3 contains 15 residues. The germline V gene has CDR1 WSHSY and CDR2 SAAADI. V lost 6 bases and J 0 bases, leaving 11 bases between the germline ends. The specimen was peripheral blood, collected on day 0 of AZD1222 vaccination. The chain combines TRBV10-2 with TRBJ1-4; D perhaps matches TRBD1 (6 bases). The receptor was isolated from an adult in good health. The CDR3 DNA is TGCGCCAGCAGCGAACAGGGACCAACTAATGAAAAACTGTTTTTT. Amino acids: CASSEQGPTNEKLFF.